The 24 T cell receptor beta chains below were found in one sample sequenced in a study of blood T cell repertoires in COVID-19. Assay used: immunoSEQ multiplex PCR; TCRdb lists only in-frame clones, some missing. The data show about 120,000 clones, with 70% to 90% seen just once and approximately 1.1% held by the top ten. The sequencing sample was made of peripheral blood. The receptors originated from a woman of 80 years or more with acute or convalescent COVID-19.

This clone came up once. V is TRBV28 and J is TRBJ2-5; 11 bases match TRBD2. Trimming removed 7 bases from V and 4 bases from J; junction bases left unmatched: 8. This CDR3 has 15 residues. Germline V lookup: CDR1 MDHEN, CDR2 SYDVKM. In nucleotides, the CDR3 is TGTGCCAGCACCACCCCGACTAGCGGGATAGAGACCCAGTACTTC. As protein: CASTTPTSGIETQYF.

The chain joins TRBV28 to TRBJ1-3, with D hard to call. The CDR3 is 12 residues long. V lost 6 bases and J 0 bases, leaving 3 bases between the germline ends. Looked up from germline, CDR1 is MDHEN and CDR2 is SYDVKM. The CDR3 region has the DNA TGTGCCAGCAGGTACTCTGGAAACACCATATATTTT. The encoded protein is CASRYSGNTIYF.

The CDR3 nucleotides read TGCAGCGTTGGGGACAGGGTCTCTGAAGCTTTCTTT. It specifies CSVGDRVSEAFF. This chain links TRBV29-1 with TRBJ1-1; 9 bases match TRBD1. The CDR3 contains 12 residues. Trimming cost V 4 bases and J 6 bases; bases outside gene matches: 3. In germline, CDR1 is SQVTM, CDR2 ANQGSEA.

The chain couples TRBV18 to TRBJ2-3; D is ambiguous. V was shortened by 3 bases and J by 0 bases, with 7 bases between the two germline ends. Germline values: CDR1 KGHSH, CDR2 LQKENI. The length of the CDR3 is 14 residues. The CDR3 protein is CASSPPFSTDTQYF. Here the CDR3 DNA reads TGTGCCAGCTCACCTCCCTTTAGCACAGATACGCAGTATTTT.

This chain joins TRBV28 and TRBJ2-2; D is uncertain. Per germline, CDR1 MDHEN and CDR2 SYDVKM. Trimming left V 1 base short and J 5 bases short, with 5 bases between. The CDR3 runs 13 residues. This chain's CDR3 is CASSLLSTGELFF. The CDR3 nucleotides are TGTGCCAGCAGTTTATTGTCGACCGGGGAGCTGTTTTTT.

This chain links TRBV21-1 with TRBJ2-7; the table's TRBD2 call for D was not verified on the DNA. TRBV21-1 is a pseudogene segment. CDR3 length: 15 residues. DNA of the CDR3: TGTGCCAGCAGCAAACCTTACGGGAGCTCCTACGAGCAGTACTTC. Amino acids: CASSKPYGSSYEQYF.

The chain joins TRBV7-6 to TRBJ2-2, with 8 bases that match TRBD2. Germline CDR1 reads SGHVS; CDR2 reads FNYEAQ. The J segment lost 7 bases and the V segment lost 5 bases, leaving 9 bases of the junction unmatched. There are 15 residues in the CDR3. CDR3 loop: CASSPLGLGGGELFF. For the CDR3, the DNA is TGTGCCAGCAGCCCCCTGGGACTAGGGGGCGGGGAGCTGTTTTTT.

The gene calls are TRBV19 and TRBJ1-5; 7 bases agree with TRBD1. CDR1 is LNHDA and CDR2 is SQIVND in the germline V gene (reference sequence). This CDR3 is 14 amino acids long. CDR3 bases: TGTGCTATAAGGGGGCCAGACTCCAATCAGCCCCAGCATTTT. This translates into CAIRGPDSNQPQHF.

This chain uses TRBV10-1 with TRBJ2-6, with D unclear. The CDR3 contains 15 residues. Trimming cost V 2 bases and J 1 base, with 6 bases left between them. Germline CDR1 reads WNHNN; CDR2 reads SYGVQD (reference sequence). DNA for the CDR3: TGCGCCAGCAGTGAGAAACAGTCTGGGGCCAACGTCCTGACTTTC. It yields the protein CASSEKQSGANVLTF.

The chain uses TRBV29-1 and TRBJ1-3, with TRBD1 as a possible D gene (5 bases). The V gene lost 3 bases and the J gene lost 0 bases, with 6 bases spanning the gap. Germline CDR1 and CDR2: SQVTM and ANQGSEA. The length of the CDR3 is 13 residues. The CDR3 sequence: CSVEDNSGNTIYF. The CDR3 region has the DNA TGCAGCGTTGAGGACAACTCTGGAAACACCATATATTTT.

The table lists this clone with a count of one. This chain connects TRBV6-5 to TRBJ2-2, with D unclear. The CDR3 contains 16 residues. Trimming stripped 2 bases from V and 5 bases from J, with 15 bases between. Germline V lookup: CDR1 MNHEY, CDR2 SVGAGI. CDR3 residues: CASSYADWSRTGELFF. The CDR3 coding sequence is TGTGCCAGCAGTTACGCTGACTGGAGTCGGACCGGGGAGCTGTTTTTT.

The chain employs TRBV2 and TRBJ2-5; the D gene is possibly TRBD2 (6 bases). The CDR3 extends over 14 amino acids. The ends were cut back, 2 bases at V and 1 base at J, with 8 bases in the middle. Germline CDR1 is SNHLY and CDR2 is FYNNEI. For the CDR3, the DNA is TGTGCCAGCAGTGAACCGGGACTCCAAGAGACCCAGTACTTC. Translation gives CASSEPGLQETQYF.

V usage is TRBV21-1 and J usage is TRBJ2-1; the table's D call TRBD2 went unverified against the DNA. TRBV21-1 is tagged as a pseudogene. The CDR3 loop spans 15 amino acids. CDR3: CASDLERMTYNEQFF. In DNA, the CDR3 is TGTGCCAGCGACTTGGAACGGATGACCTACAATGAGCAGTTCTTC.

The V and J genes are TRBV29-1 and TRBJ2-2, with TRBD2 matching 8 bases. This CDR3 contains 13 residues. In germline, CDR1 is SQVTM, CDR2 ANQGSEA. V shed 4 bases and J 6 bases; nucleotides not matched to a gene: 4. In DNA form, the CDR3 reads TGCAGCGTTGGTGGACTAGCTCCCGGGGAGCTGTTTTTT. Its protein product is CSVGGLAPGELFF.

V is TRBV6-2 or TRBV6-3 and J is TRBJ2-3, with 12 nucleotides matching TRBD2. V shed 2 bases, J shed 1 base, and the junction held 10 bases outside the gene matches. The CDR3 contains 19 residues. CDR1 and CDR2 (germline): MNHEY, SVGEGT. CDR3 DNA sequence: TGTGCCAGCAGTTACGGGGCCCAGGGACTAGCGGGCCGCACAGATACGCAGTATTTT. This translates into CASSYGAQGLAGRTDTQYF.

This chain links TRBV7-9 with TRBJ2-7; 7 positions agree with TRBD1. Germline loops: CDR1 SEHNR, CDR2 FQNEAQ (reference sequence). The length of the CDR3 is 14 residues. Trimming at V came to 5 bases and at J to 0 bases, leaving 4 bases not matched to a gene. In DNA form, the CDR3 reads TGTGCCAGCAGCGAGGACAGGACCTCCTACGAGCAGTACTTC. Translated: CASSEDRTSYEQYF.

This chain connects TRBV3-1 (or the pseudogene TRBV3-2) to TRBJ1-3; D ambiguous. In germline, CDR1 is LGHDT, CDR2 YNNKEL (reference sequence). The CDR3 sequence is 15 residues long. Trimming left V 4 bases short and J 5 bases short, with 15 bases between. The CDR3 loop reads CASSPRGQDRNTIYF. The CDR3 DNA sequence: TGTGCCAGCAGCCCCCGTGGGCAGGATAGAAACACCATATATTTT.

The CDR3 protein is CASGPPRGGLLSSYNEQFF. CDR3 nucleotide sequence: TGTGCTAGTGGCCCCCCTCGCGGGGGGCTCCTCAGCTCCTACAATGAGCAGTTCTTC. The chain has TRBV12-5 and TRBJ2-1, with 8 bases fitting TRBD2. V was clipped by 6 bases and J by 0 bases; unmatched bases: 16. This CDR3 has 19 residues. Germline V gene sequence: CDR1 LGHNT, CDR2 FRNRAP. Supplemented by reference TRBV12-5 and TRBJ2-1, the full variable domain reads DARVTQTPRHKVTEMGQEVTMRCQPILGHNTVFWYRQTMMQGLELLAYFRNRAPLDDSGMPKDRFSAEMPDATLATLKIQPSEPRDSAVYFCASGPPRGGLLSSYNEQFFGPGTRLTVL.

Points on this clone: The sample has other DNA sequences that encode this CDR3 too. V is TRBV28 and J is TRBJ1-2, with D uncertain. CDR1 is MDHEN, CDR2 SYDVKM, per germline. The length of the CDR3 is 12 residues. V was shortened by 3 bases and J by 4 bases, with 6 bases between the two germline ends. The CDR3 nucleotides are TGTGCCAGCAGTTTTGGAGGCTATGGCTACACCTTC. Its translation: CASSFGGYGYTF.

The rearrangement joins TRBV19 to TRBJ2-2; 14 bases are shared with TRBD2. The CDR3 contains 14 residues. V was pared by 8 bases and J by 5 bases, with 1 base of the junction left unmatched. In germline, CDR1 is LNHDA, CDR2 SQIVND (reference sequence). The CDR3 is CASWTSGGTGELFF. The CDR3 nucleotides read TGTGCCAGTTGGACTAGCGGGGGGACCGGGGAGCTGTTTTTT.

The chain has TRBV5-1 and TRBJ2-3; a possible D gene is TRBD2 (5 bases). Germline V gives CDR1 SGHRS, CDR2 YFSETQ. This CDR3 has 14 amino acids. V gave up 0 bases and J gave up 2 bases, with 7 bases separating them. The CDR3 loop is CASSLERYTDTQYF. DNA for the CDR3: TGCGCCAGCAGCTTGGAGCGGTACACAGATACGCAGTATTTT.

The chain is built from TRBV7-2 and TRBJ2-2; 11 nucleotides agree with TRBD1. The CDR3 length is 18 residues. The germline V gene encodes CDR1 SGHTA and CDR2 FQGNSA. Trimming removed 4 bases from V and 1 base from J; junction bases left unmatched: 8. CDR3 in amino acids: CASSSTDRGRLNTGELFF. The CDR3 bases are TGTGCCAGCAGCTCAACGGACAGGGGGCGGCTGAACACCGGGGAGCTGTTTTTT. The full variable domain, in which reference TRBV7-2 and TRBJ2-2 provide the parts outside the CDR3, is GAGVSQSPSNKVTEKGKDVELRCDPISGHTALYWYRQSLGQGLEFLIYFQGNSAPDKSGLPSDRFSAERTGGSVSTLTIQRTQQEDSAVYLCASSSTDRGRLNTGELFFGEGSRLTVL.

The chain carries TRBV27 and TRBJ2-5; tentatively, D is TRBD2 (6 bases). Germline loops: CDR1 MNHEY, CDR2 SMNVEV (reference sequence). The CDR3 is 14 amino acids. The V and J ends lost 5 bases and 4 bases respectively, with 14 bases between them. The CDR3 region is CASSQDGRGETQYF. The CDR3 region has the DNA TGTGCCAGCAGTCAGGACGGGAGAGGAGAGACCCAGTACTTC.

The chain couples TRBV7-8 to TRBJ1-3; no reliable D call. This CDR3 region has 18 residues. Germline lookup yields CDR1 SGHVS and CDR2 FQNEAQ. Trimming took off 1 base at V and 3 bases at J, with 19 bases between the two ends. DNA of the CDR3: TGTGCCAGCAGCTTAGGGCCGCGAGCAGGAGGAGTTGGAAACACCATATATTTT. Its protein product is CASSLGPRAGGVGNTIYF.